The 9 T cell receptor beta chains below were found in one sample sequenced in a study of T cells in localized non-small cell lung cancer. TCRdb keeps only in-frame clones here, not all; method: immunoSEQ multiplex PCR. The data contain about 11,000 clones, around nine tenths of them seen just once; the ten biggest clones take up about an eighth. Sequencing was performed on peripheral blood, taken before any cancer treatment. The receptors shown here come from a male donor aged 60 or older with stage III lung adenocarcinoma.

The V call is TRBV27, the J call TRBJ2-5; D is ambiguous. CDR1 is MNHEY and CDR2 is SMNVEV in the germline V gene (reference sequence). Trimming took 5 bases from V and 2 from J, leaving 9 bases between them. CDR3 length: 13 amino acids. The CDR3 region is CASSRVVQETQYF. Here the CDR3 DNA reads TGTGCCAGCAGTAGGGTGGTTCAAGAGACCCAGTACTTC.

This chain links TRBV28 with TRBJ1-1; TRBD1 matches 8 bases. This CDR3 contains 11 residues. Germline CDR1 reads MDHEN; CDR2 reads SYDVKM. The V gene end was trimmed by 10 bases and the J gene end by 6 bases; junction bases not matched to a gene: 4. Written as DNA, the CDR3 is TGTGCCACCAGGGGGCTCCCTGAAGCTTTCTTT. The encoded protein is CATRGLPEAFF. Full variable domain (missing parts from reference TRBV28 and TRBJ1-1): DVKVTQSSRYLVKRTGEKVFLECVQDMDHENMFWYRQDPGLGLRLIYFSYDVKMKEKGDIPEGYSVSREKKERFSLILESASTNQTSMYLCATRGLPEAFFGQGTRLTVV.

This clone is a singleton in its sample. The gene calls are TRBV6-6 and TRBJ2-1; TRBD2 matches 12 bases. V trimming: 8 bases; J trimming: 6 bases; junction bases outside the gene matches: 11. This CDR3 spans 16 amino acids. Per germline, CDR1 MNHNY and CDR2 SVGAGI (reference sequence). CDR3: CASGRTTSGSFNEQFF. The DNA of the CDR3 is TGTGCCAGCGGACGAACGACTAGCGGGAGTTTCAATGAGCAGTTCTTC.

The CDR3 nucleotides read TGTGCCAGTAGTATAGGACAGCGAACTCCCAATGAAAAACTGTTTTTT. This sequence encodes CASSIGQRTPNEKLFF. The V and J genes are TRBV19 and TRBJ1-4; TRBD1 might be the D (5 bases). Germline CDR1 reads LNHDA; CDR2 reads SQIVND (reference sequence). Trimming shortened V by 1 base and J by 5 bases, and 14 bases separated the two germline ends. The CDR3 sequence is 16 residues long.

The CDR3 protein is CASSPTERNTEAFF. In DNA form, the CDR3 reads TGTGCCAGCAGCCCGACAGAAAGGAACACTGAAGCTTTCTTT. The rearrangement uses TRBV6-6 and TRBJ1-1; D possibly corresponds to TRBD1 (5 bases). The V end lost 6 bases, the J end lost 1 base, and 12 bases lay between the germline ends. CDR1 MNHNY and CDR2 SVGAGI come from the germline V gene (reference sequence). The CDR3 length is 14 residues.

This clone was seen more than once but under ten times. The rearrangement links TRBV30 to TRBJ2-3; D uncertain. With 0 bases removed from V and 5 bases from J, the gap between germline ends came to 6 bases. Germline-derived CDR1 and CDR2 are GTSNPN and SVGIG (reference sequence). The CDR3 spans 12 residues. The CDR3 DNA reads TGTGCCTGGAGTGTACAGAGAGATACGCAGTATTTT. Encoded protein: CAWSVQRDTQYF.

This clone has just one count. J is TRBJ1-3 and V is TRBV5-6, with TRBD1 as a possible D gene (5 bases). Germline V gene sequence: CDR1 SGHDT, CDR2 YYEEEE. V was trimmed by 0 bases and J by 0 bases, leaving 13 bases between them. The CDR3 sequence is 17 residues long. The CDR3: CASSLELGAGSGNTIYF. DNA for the CDR3: TGTGCCAGCAGCTTGGAACTTGGGGCTGGCTCTGGAAACACCATATATTTT.

The chain is built from TRBV2 and TRBJ2-7, with D possibly being TRBD1 (5 bases). CDR1 and CDR2 from the germline V gene are SNHLY and FYNNEI. V lost 0 bases, J lost 2 bases, and 14 bases lay in between. The CDR3 consists of 16 residues. The CDR3 bases are TGTGCCAGCAGTGAAGCGCTGGCAGGGATCGCCTACGAGCAGTACTTC. This codes for CASSEALAGIAYEQYF. Based on the CDR3 plus reference TRBV2 and TRBJ2-7, the full variable domain is EPEVTQTPSHQVTQMGQEVILRCVPISNHLYFYWYRQILGQKVEFLVSFYNNEISEKSEIFDDQFSVERPDGSNFTLKIRSTKLEDSAMYFCASSEALAGIAYEQYFGPGTRLTVT.

The gene calls are TRBV28 and TRBJ1-2; maybe TRBD1 (5 bases). The CDR3 is made up of 15 amino acids. Germline CDR1 MDHEN, CDR2 SYDVKM. V was cut by 6 bases and J by 4 bases, with 18 bases left in between. CDR3 sequence: CASRPGRISTYGYTF. The CDR3 DNA reads TGTGCCAGCAGGCCGGGACGGATCTCCACCTATGGCTACACCTTC.